This T cell receptor (beta chain) was recovered during a study of blood T cell repertoires in COVID-19. Study overall: The origin of the acute and convalescent COVID-19 samples was the United States, Italy and Spain. T cells, B-cell-depleted T cells, or PBMCs provided the cDNA or gDNA that served as material.

Original handling: Researchers report that nucleated cell counts were estimated from reference gene primer amplification. Measured with immunoSEQ multiplex PCR; TCRdb has only the in-frame clones, and not every one. From that table come the V and J calls and clone size; the DNA was used to work out D and trimming. The sample holds roughly 250,000 clones, over 70% seen once. CDR1 and CDR2 (germline): SEHNR, FQNEAQ (reference sequence). With 5 bases clipped from V and 4 bases from J, the junction kept 8 bases outside the gene matches. The CDR3 has 17 amino acids. V usage is TRBV7-9 and J usage is TRBJ2-5; 15 positions agree with TRBD2. Material: peripheral blood. The sequence came from a human donor in a cohort sampled during active COVID-19. The CDR3 DNA sequence: TGTGCCAGCAGCCCGGGACTAGCGGGAGGAAATAGAGAGACCCAGTACTTC. It specifies CASSPGLAGGNRETQYF. Full variable domain (outside the CDR3, taken from reference TRBV7-9 and TRBJ2-5): DTGVSQNPRHKITKRGQNVTFRCDPISEHNRLYWYRQTLGQGPEFLTYFQNEAQLEKSRLLSDRFSAERPKGSFSTLEIQRTEQGDSAMYLCASSPGLAGGNRETQYFGPGTRLLVL.